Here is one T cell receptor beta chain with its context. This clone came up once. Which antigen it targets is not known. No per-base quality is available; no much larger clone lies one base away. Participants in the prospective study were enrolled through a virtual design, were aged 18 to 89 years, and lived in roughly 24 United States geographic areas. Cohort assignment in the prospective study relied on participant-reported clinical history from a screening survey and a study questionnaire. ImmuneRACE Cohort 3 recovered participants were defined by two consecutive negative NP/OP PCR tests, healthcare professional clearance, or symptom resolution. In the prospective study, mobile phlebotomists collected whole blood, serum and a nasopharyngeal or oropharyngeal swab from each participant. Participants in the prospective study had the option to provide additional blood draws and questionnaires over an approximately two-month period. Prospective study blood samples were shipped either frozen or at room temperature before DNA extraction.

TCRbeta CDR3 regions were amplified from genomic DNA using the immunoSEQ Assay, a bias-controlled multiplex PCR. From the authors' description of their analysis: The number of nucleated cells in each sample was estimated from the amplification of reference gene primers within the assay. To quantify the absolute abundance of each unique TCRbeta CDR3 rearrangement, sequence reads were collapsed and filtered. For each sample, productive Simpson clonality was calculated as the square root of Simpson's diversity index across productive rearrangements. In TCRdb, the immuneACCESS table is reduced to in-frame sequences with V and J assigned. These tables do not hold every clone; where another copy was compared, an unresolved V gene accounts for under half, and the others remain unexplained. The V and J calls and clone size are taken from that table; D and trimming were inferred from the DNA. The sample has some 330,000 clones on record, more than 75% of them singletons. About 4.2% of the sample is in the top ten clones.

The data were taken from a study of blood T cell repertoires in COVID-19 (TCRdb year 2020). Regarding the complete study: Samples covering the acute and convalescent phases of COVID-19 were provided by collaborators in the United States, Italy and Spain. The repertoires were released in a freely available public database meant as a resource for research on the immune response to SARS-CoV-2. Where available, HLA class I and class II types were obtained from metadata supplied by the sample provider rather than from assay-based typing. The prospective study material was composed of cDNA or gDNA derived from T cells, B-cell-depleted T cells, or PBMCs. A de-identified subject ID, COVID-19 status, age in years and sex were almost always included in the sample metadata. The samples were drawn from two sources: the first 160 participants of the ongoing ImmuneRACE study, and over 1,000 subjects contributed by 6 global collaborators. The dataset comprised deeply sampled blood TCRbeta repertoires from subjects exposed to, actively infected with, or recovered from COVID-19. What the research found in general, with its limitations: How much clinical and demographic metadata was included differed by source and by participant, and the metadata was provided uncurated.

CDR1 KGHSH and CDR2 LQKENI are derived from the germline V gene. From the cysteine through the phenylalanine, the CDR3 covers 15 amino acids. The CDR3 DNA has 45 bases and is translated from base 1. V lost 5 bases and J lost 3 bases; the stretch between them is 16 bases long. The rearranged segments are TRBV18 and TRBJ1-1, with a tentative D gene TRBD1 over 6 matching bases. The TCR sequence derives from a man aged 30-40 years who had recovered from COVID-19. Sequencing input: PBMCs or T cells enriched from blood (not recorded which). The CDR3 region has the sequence CASSANSQGHTEAFF. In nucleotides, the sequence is TGTGCCAGCTCAGCAAACTCACAGGGCCACACTGAAGCTTTCTTT.